The 15 T cell receptor beta chains presented below share a single source sample, sequenced in a study of blood T cells in healthy people across ages. A J-beta primer mix and a sample-barcoded 5' primer were used in a second PCR of about 7 to 12 cycles. In TCRdb, the 5' RACE reads were re-called with MiXCR into one record per CDR3 protein. The sample shows 1 million or so distinct CDR3 sequences, roughly a quarter of them seen only once. Another study also made use of these data, one on T cells of mothers and their children.

Sequencing was performed on blood. These receptors were obtained from a girl aged 2 to 9 in good health.

This clonotype has just a few counts. The chain carries TRBV7-2 and TRBJ1-2, with a tentative D call TRBD1 (5 bases). CDR1 SGHTA and CDR2 FQGNSA come from the germline V gene. The CDR3 runs to 15 residues. V lost 5 bases, J lost 6 bases, and 19 bases lay in between. CDR3 nucleotides: TGTGCCAGCAGCGCTAACCCAGGGTTACGGAATGGCTACACCTTC. Amino acids: CASSANPGLRNGYTF.

The chain joins TRBV7-9 to TRBJ1-1; D gene uncertain. The V and J ends lost 5 bases and 5 bases respectively, with 12 bases between them. Germline assignment: CDR1 SEHNR and CDR2 FQNEAQ (reference sequence). CDR3 length: 13 amino acids. CDR3 DNA sequence: TGTGCCAGCAGCATCATACAATTAACTGAAGCTTTCTTT. Amino acid sequence: CASSIIQLTEAFF.

The chain carries TRBV5-5 and TRBJ2-5, with D possibly matching TRBD2 (6 bases). The J call is in doubt because the DNA end fits TRBJ2-7 better. The CDR3 spans 15 residues. Germline CDR1 reads SGHKS; CDR2 reads YYEKEE (reference sequence). Here the CDR3 DNA reads TGTGCCAGCAGCTGGCTTTCGGACGGGGGCTACGAGCAGTACTTC. Translating gives CASSWLSDGGYEQYF.

This clonotype was detected only a few times. The V call is TRBV24-1, the J call TRBJ2-1; TRBD2 agrees at 14 bases. J gave up 0 bases and V 9 bases, and 3 bases lay outside the gene matches. The CDR3 consists of 16 residues. CDR1 and CDR2 from the germline V gene are KGHDR and SFDVKD. CDR3 protein: CATVGTSGSSYNEQFF. CDR3 DNA sequence: TGTGCCACCGTAGGGACTAGCGGGAGCTCCTACAATGAGCAGTTCTTC.

This clonotype was recorded a few times. The chain is built from TRBV19 and TRBJ2-1, with D maybe TRBD1 (6 bases). Germline V CDR1 and CDR2: LNHDA, SQIVND (reference sequence). The V and J ends lost 8 bases and 10 bases respectively, with 18 bases between them. The CDR3 extends over 13 amino acids. DNA of the CDR3: TGTGCCAGTTCACCATTTACAGGGTCCGAGCAGTTCTTC. Its translation: CASSPFTGSEQFF.

The rearrangement uses TRBV20-1 and TRBJ2-7; the D gene could be TRBD1 or TRBD2 (6 bases each). This CDR3 comprises 14 residues. The ends were cut back, 0 bases at V and 4 bases at J, with 13 bases in the middle. From germline, CDR1 is DFQATT and CDR2 SNEGSKA (reference sequence). The CDR3 DNA follows: TGCAGTGCTAGAGACTTGGCGGGACAATACGAGCAGTACTTC. Translated, it gives CSARDLAGQYEQYF.

The chain recombines TRBV29-1 with TRBJ2-6, with D uncertain. Per the germline V gene, CDR1 is SQVTM and CDR2 is ANQGSEA. The germline V and J ends were trimmed by 4 bases and 5 bases, with 3 bases remaining between them. This CDR3 is 11 amino acids long. In DNA, the CDR3 is TGCAGCGTTGCTAGGGCCAACGTCCTGACTTTC. As protein: CSVARANVLTF.

CDR3 sequence (DNA): TGCGCCAGCAGTGGGGATCGACGGGACGGGGACGAGCAGTACTTC. It is translated as CASSGDRRDGDEQYF. This chain uses TRBV10-1 with TRBJ2-7; D tentatively fits TRBD1 or TRBD2 (5 bases each). Germline V gene data show CDR1 as WNHNN and CDR2 as SYGVQD (reference sequence). Trimming cost V 4 bases and J 5 bases, with 18 bases left between them. CDR3 length equals 15 residues.

The V call is TRBV7-9, the J call TRBJ1-4, with D possibly being TRBD1 (6 bases). CDR3 length: 14 residues. V lost 2 bases and J 8 bases, leaving 12 bases between the germline ends. The germline V gene has CDR1 SEHNR and CDR2 FQNEAQ (reference sequence). CDR3 residues: CASSLQGLGEKLFF. CDR3 sequence (DNA): TGTGCCAGCAGCTTACAGGGGTTAGGGGAAAAACTGTTTTTT.

CDR3 nucleotide sequence: TGTGCCAGCAGGTTGTGGGCTCAAGAGACCCAGTACTTC. It translates to CASRLWAQETQYF. This sequence joins TRBV6-1 and TRBJ2-5, with D hard to call. The CDR3 is 13 residues long. The V and J ends lost 6 bases and 2 bases respectively, with 10 bases between them. Per germline, CDR1 MNHNS and CDR2 SASEGT.

The genes are TRBV20-1 and TRBJ2-5, with 7 bases lining up with TRBD2. Trimming at V came to 5 bases and at J to 5 bases, leaving 14 bases not matched to a gene. The CDR3 is made up of 15 amino acids. Germline CDR1 and CDR2: DFQATT and SNEGSKA (reference sequence). Here the CDR3 reads CSALTNGGVGETQYF. DNA of the CDR3: TGCAGTGCTCTTACCAATGGGGGGGTCGGGGAGACCCAGTACTTC.

In its sample, this clonotype was seen a few times. The chain links TRBV7-6 to TRBJ2-2; no definite D call. The CDR3 loop spans 19 amino acids. Germline CDR1 and CDR2: SGHVS and FNYEAQ. V lost 5 bases and J 0 bases, leaving 22 bases between the germline ends. The CDR3, as DNA: TGTGCCAGCAGCATGGCTTTAGGGTTGAGCAGCGCGAACACCGGGGAGCTGTTTTTT. It codes for CASSMALGLSSANTGELFF.

The chain links TRBV20-1 to TRBJ2-7; D is unclear. Deletions cut 1 base from V and 2 bases from J, with 9 bases between. The CDR3 consists of 13 residues. Germline CDR1 is DFQATT and CDR2 is SNEGSKA (reference sequence). The CDR3 sequence is CSARVPQAYEQYF. CDR3 nucleotide sequence: TGCAGTGCTAGAGTTCCACAAGCCTACGAGCAGTACTTC.

This clonotype was counted between two and nine times. The genes are TRBV2 and TRBJ2-7, with D possibly matching TRBD1 (5 bases). From germline, CDR1 is SNHLY and CDR2 FYNNEI. The CDR3 has 11 residues. V lost 5 bases, J lost 5 bases, and 7 bases lay in between. The CDR3 loop is CASSRGNEQYF. CDR3 nucleotides: TGTGCCAGCAGTAGGGGTAACGAGCAGTACTTC.

This clonotype was seen only a few times. A read error is likely, as this CDR3 ends without the conserved phenylalanine or tryptophan. V usage is TRBV5-5 and J usage is TRBJ2-5; a weak D match, TRBD2 (6 bases). The CDR3 covers 14 residues. Germline CDR1 is SGHKS and CDR2 is YYEKEE (reference sequence). The germline V and J ends were trimmed by 5 bases and 1 base, with 12 bases remaining between them. The CDR3 DNA reads TGTGCCAGCAGTCATATCGGGAGCCAAGAGACCCAGTACTCC. Its protein is CASSHIGSQETQYS.